What follows are 28 T cell receptor beta chains derived from one specimen sequenced in a study of shared clonotypes between healthy human individuals. Repertoires were generated with immunoSEQ multiplex PCR, while TCRdb's copy carries only in-frame clones and drops some. The table records roughly 890,000 clones, over 90% of them present only once. CD8 cells regarded as naive lacked CD45RO, were positively chosen for CCR7, and omitted terminally differentiated effector memory CD45RA+ cells. Sequenced sample: naive CD8+ T cells sorted from blood. The receptors originated from a man between 25 and 39 years old in good health.

The V gene is TRBV9, the J gene TRBJ2-4; 12 bases are a match to TRBD2. CDR1 and CDR2 (germline): SGDLS, YYNGEE. V lost 3 bases, J lost 8 bases, and 3 bases stayed unmatched. The length of the CDR3 is 14 residues. The CDR3, as DNA: TGTGCCAGCAGCGGGACTAGCGGGAATGACATTCAGTACTTC. It yields the protein CASSGTSGNDIQYF.

J is TRBJ2-7 and V is TRBV5-1; unclear D gene. Germline-derived CDR1 and CDR2 are SGHRS and YFSETQ. This CDR3 is 14 amino acids long. V was shortened by 0 bases and J by 3 bases, with 10 bases between the two germline ends. The CDR3 DNA follows: TGCGCCAGCAGCTTGGAAAACCTATACTACGAGCAGTACTTC. It yields the protein CASSLENLYYEQYF. Supplemented by reference TRBV5-1 and TRBJ2-7, the full variable domain reads KAGVTQTPRYLIKTRGQQVTLSCSPISGHRSVSWYQQTPGQGLQFLFEYFSETQRNKGNFPGRFSGRQFSNSRSEMNVSTLELGDSALYLCASSLENLYYEQYFGPGTRLTVT.

This clone was observed once. The chain has TRBV2 and TRBJ1-5, with 9 bases lining up with TRBD1. The length of the CDR3 is 13 residues. Trimming at V came to 8 bases and at J to 5 bases, leaving 4 bases not matched to a gene. Germline CDR1 is SNHLY and CDR2 is FYNNEI. CDR3 loop: CASGRTGDQPQHF. DNA for the CDR3: TGTGCCAGCGGCAGGACAGGGGATCAGCCCCAGCATTTT.

The CDR3, as DNA: TGCGCCAGCAGCCAAGCCGGGACCGACAATGAGCAGTTCTTC. It translates to CASSQAGTDNEQFF. J is TRBJ2-1 and V is TRBV4-1; either TRBD1 or TRBD2 may fit D (5 bases each). Germline CDR1 and CDR2: MGHRA and YSYEKL. The CDR3 is 14 amino acids. V was shortened by 1 base and J by 5 bases, with 9 bases between the two germline ends.

This chain joins TRBV27 and TRBJ2-2; the D is unclear. The CDR3 length is 16 residues. Germline V CDR1 and CDR2: MNHEY, SMNVEV (reference sequence). V was clipped by 2 bases and J by 4 bases, with 14 bases between them. DNA for the CDR3: TGTGCCAGCAGTTTAGAGCGCGAGAGGTTCACCGGGGAGCTGTTTTTT. Translation: CASSLERERFTGELFF.

The chain uses TRBV7-2 and TRBJ2-7; 9 bases fit TRBD2. Per germline, CDR1 SGHTA and CDR2 FQGNSA. The CDR3 consists of 14 residues. With 2 bases clipped from V and 5 bases from J, the junction kept 4 bases outside the gene matches. CDR3 bases: TGTGCCAGCAGCTTATTAGCGGGAGATGACGAGCAGTACTTC. Protein sequence: CASSLLAGDDEQYF.

This chain uses TRBV27 with TRBJ2-6; 7 bases line up with TRBD1. Trimming took 3 bases from V and 0 from J; bases not matched to a gene: 8. The CDR3 runs 18 residues. Per germline, CDR1 MNHEY and CDR2 SMNVEV (reference sequence). In DNA form, the CDR3 reads TGTGCCAGCAGTTTGGAAAGGACAGGCCACTCTGGGGCCAACGTCCTGACTTTC. It specifies CASSLERTGHSGANVLTF.

This chain joins TRBV15 and TRBJ1-4; weak D call: TRBD1 (5 bases). CDR1 and CDR2 from the germline V gene are LNHNV and YYDKDF (reference sequence). This CDR3 contains 18 residues. With 0 bases removed from V and 0 bases from J, the gap between germline ends came to 14 bases. CDR3 amino acids: CATSRDGAATATNEKLFF. The CDR3 DNA sequence: TGTGCCACCAGCAGAGATGGGGCAGCAACTGCAACTAATGAAAAACTGTTTTTT.

This sequence joins TRBV29-1 and TRBJ2-1; 7 positions agree with TRBD2. Germline values: CDR1 SQVTM, CDR2 ANQGSEA. The CDR3 has 16 residues. The trim removed 3 bases at V and 0 bases at J, leaving 8 bases unmatched. CDR3 in DNA: TGCAGCGTTGAGGAGTGGCGGGAGAGCTCCTACAATGAGCAGTTCTTC. Translating gives CSVEEWRESSYNEQFF.

The V and J genes are TRBV28 and TRBJ1-5, with TRBD1 matching over 8 bases. Germline CDR1 reads MDHEN; CDR2 reads SYDVKM. Unmatched junction bases numbered 12, after V lost 7 bases and J lost 10 bases. This CDR3 has 14 residues. The CDR3 here is CASTKETGAYPQHF. The CDR3 DNA reads TGTGCCAGCACCAAAGAGACAGGGGCATATCCCCAGCATTTT.

This sequence joins TRBV25-1 and TRBJ2-7; D perhaps matches TRBD2 (5 bases). The CDR3 runs to 16 residues. The V and J ends lost 1 base and 0 bases respectively, with 13 bases between them. The germline V gene has CDR1 MGHDK and CDR2 SYGVNS. As DNA, the CDR3 is TGTGCCAGCAGTGAATCCGCTAGCCTGAGCTCCTACGAGCAGTACTTC. Its protein is CASSESASLSSYEQYF.

This clone was recorded once. The CDR3, as DNA: TGTGCCAGCAGCCAGCCTGGCGGGGAGACAGATACGCAGTATTTT. Translating it yields CASSQPGGETDTQYF. The V and J genes are TRBV7-6 and TRBJ2-3; a possible D gene is TRBD2 (6 bases). The ends were cut back, 5 bases at V and 3 bases at J, with 15 bases in the middle. This CDR3 is built from 15 residues. The germline V gene encodes CDR1 SGHVS and CDR2 FNYEAQ.

The chain carries TRBV11-2 and TRBJ2-5; 7 bases are a match to TRBD2. The ends lost 4 bases at V and 3 bases at J; junction bases unmatched: 8. The germline CDR1 and CDR2 sequences are SGHAT and FQNNGV. This CDR3 spans 15 amino acids. The CDR3 nucleotides are TGTGCCAGCAGCTCCCCGGTTGGGGGGGAAGAGACCCAGTACTTC. Amino acids: CASSSPVGGEETQYF.

The V gene is TRBV6-1, the J gene TRBJ2-7; 11 bases fit TRBD1. Germline CDR1 is MNHNS and CDR2 is SASEGT. The J segment lost 5 bases and the V segment lost 0 bases, leaving 6 bases of the junction unmatched. The CDR3 extends over 16 amino acids. The DNA of the CDR3 is TGTGCCAGCAGTGAAGCCTGGGACAGGGGGGGGGACGAGCAGTACTTC. It yields the protein CASSEAWDRGGDEQYF.

The rearrangement uses TRBV7-9 and TRBJ2-7; 7 positions match TRBD2. J lost 0 bases, V lost 5 bases, and 16 bases had no gene match. The CDR3 length is 18 residues. Germline V gives CDR1 SEHNR, CDR2 FQNEAQ (reference sequence). CDR3 sequence (DNA): TGTGCCAGCAGCGCCGCGACGGGTGCGGGAGCCCCCTCCTACGAGCAGTACTTC. Translation: CASSAATGAGAPSYEQYF.

This clone was recorded once. The chain carries TRBV28 and TRBJ2-1; no definite D call. The CDR3 is 12 residues long. The germline V gene has CDR1 MDHEN and CDR2 SYDVKM. Deletions cut 6 bases from V and 3 bases from J, with 6 bases between. For the CDR3, the DNA is TGTGCCAGCAGGCTTTACTACAATGAGCAGTTCTTC. Translation: CASRLYYNEQFF.

The chain employs TRBV27 and TRBJ1-1, with 8 bases lining up with TRBD1. V was clipped by 8 bases and J by 4 bases; unmatched bases: 3. There are 12 residues in the CDR3. CDR1 is MNHEY, CDR2 SMNVEV, per germline (reference sequence). CDR3 sequence (DNA): TGTGCCAGCGGACAGGGTTTCACTGAAGCTTTCTTT. Amino acids: CASGQGFTEAFF.

The chain links TRBV11-2 to TRBJ2-5, with D hard to call. Trimming took off 1 base at V and 0 bases at J, with 9 bases between the two ends. From germline, CDR1 is SGHAT and CDR2 FQNNGV. The CDR3 is made up of 15 amino acids. The CDR3 DNA reads as TGTGCCAGCAGCTTAGGATCAACTTACCAAGAGACCCAGTACTTC. It codes for CASSLGSTYQETQYF.

This sequence joins TRBV28 and TRBJ2-7; 9 bases fit TRBD2. In germline, CDR1 is MDHEN, CDR2 SYDVKM. J was trimmed by 0 bases and V by 3 bases; bases with no gene match: 3. The CDR3 runs to 15 residues. CDR3 DNA: TGTGCCAGCAGTTTTAGCGGGAGCGTCTCCTACGAGCAGTACTTC. Translated, it gives CASSFSGSVSYEQYF.

This clone was seen a single time. The chain has TRBV7-9 and TRBJ2-5; D uncertain. CDR3 length: 15 amino acids. V lost 1 base and J 5 bases, leaving 14 bases between the germline ends. In germline, CDR1 is SEHNR, CDR2 FQNEAQ (reference sequence). The CDR3 coding sequence is TGTGCCAGCAGCTTAGTCACCTCGGATTTGGAGACCCAGTACTTC. Translating gives CASSLVTSDLETQYF.

V is TRBV28 and J is TRBJ2-2; 14 bases are a match to TRBD2. Looked up from germline, CDR1 is MDHEN and CDR2 is SYDVKM. Unmatched junction bases numbered 5, after V lost 6 bases and J lost 8 bases. The CDR3 consists of 15 residues. Here the CDR3 reads CASSTGLAGVGELFF. In nucleotides, the CDR3 is TGTGCCAGCAGCACGGGACTAGCGGGAGTAGGGGAGCTGTTTTTT.

This clone has only one observation. The chain recombines TRBV27 with TRBJ2-3, with 9 positions matching TRBD1. The CDR3 loop spans 14 amino acids. After removal of 3 bases from V and 5 bases from J, the junction contained 3 bases not matched to a gene. Per the germline V gene, CDR1 is MNHEY and CDR2 is SMNVEV (reference sequence). The CDR3 sequence is CASSLYRGRDTQYF. The CDR3 DNA sequence: TGTGCCAGCAGTTTGTACAGGGGGCGAGATACGCAGTATTTT.

Only a few counts were recorded for this clone. The genes are TRBV10-1 and TRBJ1-1; D perhaps matches TRBD1 (5 bases). Germline CDR1 is WNHNN and CDR2 is SYGVQD (reference sequence). V was cut by 5 bases and J by 3 bases, with 19 bases left in between. The CDR3 spans 16 residues. In DNA form, the CDR3 reads TGCGCCAGCAGTCCCTTCCCGCGCGGGGGACACACTGAAGCTTTCTTT. The encoded protein is CASSPFPRGGHTEAFF.

The rearrangement joins TRBV6-5 to TRBJ2-1; D may be TRBD1 (6 bases). CDR3 length: 15 residues. Germline CDR1 reads MNHEY; CDR2 reads SVGAGI. The V end lost 5 bases, the J end lost 5 bases, and 16 bases lay between the germline ends. CDR3 loop: CASSPRGLLNNEQFF. The CDR3 coding sequence is TGTGCCAGCAGTCCCAGGGGCCTTCTAAACAATGAGCAGTTCTTC.

This sequence joins TRBV10-3 and TRBJ1-2; weak D call: TRBD1 (6 bases). The CDR3 is 16 amino acids. In germline, CDR1 is ENHRY, CDR2 SYGVKD. V was trimmed by 2 bases and J by 4 bases, leaving 17 bases between them. In nucleotides, the CDR3 is TGTGCCATCAGTGAGCCCGATACAGGGAAGGGCTATGGCTACACCTTC. Its protein is CAISEPDTGKGYGYTF.

The chain links TRBV5-6 to TRBJ2-3; D is undetermined. The CDR3 is made up of 14 amino acids. V dropped 1 base and J dropped 2 bases, with 8 bases sitting between them. Germline lookup yields CDR1 SGHDT and CDR2 YYEEEE. In DNA, the CDR3 is TGTGCCAGCAGCTTGACGGGCCTCACAGATACGCAGTATTTT. Protein sequence: CASSLTGLTDTQYF. The complete variable domain, with remaining parts taken from reference TRBV5-6 and TRBJ2-3, reads DAGVTQSPTHLIKTRGQQVTLRCSPKSGHDTVSWYQQALGQGPQFIFQYYEEEERQRGNFPDRFSGHQFPNYSSELNVNALLLGDSALYLCASSLTGLTDTQYFGPGTRLTVL.

Only one count was recorded for this clone. Additional DNA sequences in this sample encode the identical CDR3. The chain employs TRBV9 and TRBJ2-1, with TRBD2 as a possible D gene (5 bases). V lost 1 base, J lost 0 bases, and 8 bases lay in between. The germline gives CDR1 SGDLS, CDR2 YYNGEE. This CDR3 is 15 amino acids long. The CDR3 loop is CASSVTGSSYNEQFF. The CDR3 DNA sequence: TGTGCCAGCAGCGTAACGGGGAGCTCCTACAATGAGCAGTTCTTC. Together with reference TRBV9 and TRBJ2-1, the CDR3 gives the full variable domain: DSGVTQTPKHLITATGQRVTLRCSPRSGDLSVYWYQQSLDQGLQFLIQYYNGEERAKGNILERFSAQQFPDLHSELNLSSLELGDSALYFCASSVTGSSYNEQFFGPGTRLTVL.

This chain connects TRBV5-4 to TRBJ2-1, with 10 bases matching TRBD2. Germline V gene lookup returns CDR1 SGHNT and CDR2 YYREEE (reference sequence). Trimming took 4 bases from V and 6 from J; bases not matched to a gene: 4. The CDR3 spans 14 residues. The DNA of the CDR3 is TGTGCCAGCAGCCGGACTAGCGGCTTCAATGAGCAGTTCTTC. Translating it yields CASSRTSGFNEQFF.